This TCR beta chain was identified during a study of shared clonotypes between healthy human individuals. Study observations and caveats: In having few donors, the study represented limited genetic and exposure-history diversity.

Each subset's genomic DNA was split evenly across several immunoSEQ plates. Assay used: immunoSEQ multiplex PCR; TCRdb lists only in-frame clones, some missing. The sample holds more than 400,000 clones, more than 75% seen once. As to this clone: Its antigen is currently unknown.

The V and J ends lost 7 bases and 7 bases, in that order; junction bases with no gene match: 7. Germline values: CDR1 MGHDK, CDR2 SYGVNS. CDR3 size: 13 residues. The sequenced sample consisted of PBMCs. V gene TRBV25-1 combines with J gene TRBJ2-1; TRBD1 matches 7 bases. This TCR was sampled from a middle-aged woman in good health. Some clones in this sample may be carry-over from other donors' samples. The CDR3 nucleotides read TGTGCCAGCATTCCCAAACAGGGGAATGAGCAGTTCTTC. The encoded protein is CASIPKQGNEQFF.